The present entry profiles one T cell receptor beta chain with its context. Its antigen specificity is not known. The record has no base qualities; no much larger clone is one base away. These data originate in a study of cytomegalovirus exposure and HLA in healthy donors (dated by TCRdb to 2016 to 2017). For the wider study: An earlier analysis of approximately 590 of the donors reported about 290 Gb of sequence data and 120 million or so unique TCR beta sequences from around 200 million T cells. An early release that covered around 590 HLA-typed donors contained approximately 300 gigabases of sequencing data and around 85 million unique TCR sequences. The genetic ancestry cluster associated with self-reported Caucasian donors included over 65% of the approximately 400 genotyped donors. The study was designed to test whether signatures of past pathogen exposure could be identified by cataloging public T cell receptors. The T cell repertoires of roughly 660 subjects were profiled by immunosequencing and related to cytomegalovirus serostatus. A separate validation cohort of 90 to 150 different subjects was used in addition to the 666-subject first cohort. The study combined high-throughput TCR immunosequencing, statistical association of individual TCRs with disease status, and machine learning to predict cytomegalovirus infection status. A later analysis re-examined previously published TCR beta repertoires from about 670 donors and added high-resolution HLA genotyping to investigate patterns of TCR occurrence. Rather than drawing on any new phenotypic data, the later analysis identified candidate immune exposures from TCR beta sequences and the way those sequences occurred across donors. To decide whether each TCR beta V gene segment behaved as functional or pseudogenic, an earlier analysis of approximately 600 of the donors relied on high-throughput TCR beta sequencing. Donor age, sex, ethnicity and CMV serostatus were compiled together with the repertoire data. A later genetic analysis took genome-wide SNP genotypes for about three fifths of the 666 donors and used that subset as a discovery cohort. All discovery cohort repertoires had been generated on a single sequencing platform. HLA typing covered class I and class II loci at four-digit resolution. Typing coverage varied by locus: roughly 620-640 donors for A, B, C, DRB1 and DQB1; roughly 500 for DQA1; approximately 610 for DPA1; roughly 450 for DPB1. Because of strong linkage in the cohort, five DR-DQ haplotypes were treated as single units for association and clustering. Among 398 genotyped donors of the cohort, an average of roughly 240,000 unique TCR beta nucleotide sequences were sequenced per donor, around a sixth of them non-productive. The full study reports these points: An earlier analysis of approximately 600 of the donors showed that most TCR beta V segments appeared in productive rearrangements either about 90% or about 30% of the time, which broadly matched IMGT annotations. Compared with equally common non-associated chains, HLA-associated TCR beta chains in a later analysis were more clonally expanded and had lower generation probabilities. In a later analysis, TCR association rates were found to vary across HLA loci, with the most associated TCRs seen for DRB1 alleles and the fewest for HLA-C alleles. In a later genetic analysis, a missense DCLRE1C variant was associated with V-gene and J-gene trimming of TCR beta chains, and the association was replicated in an independent cohort. Some IMGT-functional V segments, including TRBV6-2 and TRBV6-3, could not be distinguished by the 87-base-pair reads and were therefore excluded. According to a later genetic analysis, donors in an Asian-associated ancestry cluster had fewer N-insertions in productive TCRs than the approximately 610-donor mean. In both the original and validation cohorts, the classifier was reported to diagnose cytomegalovirus status with high specificity and sensitivity. Presence/absence analyses assumed roughly uniform sequencing depth across donors, an assumption that may not hold. According to a later analysis, most CMV-associated TCR beta chains appeared to be HLA-restricted, and the HLA associations seemed to be driven largely by CMV exposure. At a false discovery rate of 0.05, a later analysis linked 16,000 or so TCR beta sequences to specific HLA alleles. Most TCR sequences were observed very rarely across donors, whereas some public TCRs were present in many individuals. Because some donors lacked HLA typing at each locus, the association tests relied only on the typed subset. The study gave a list of under 200 TCR beta chains associated with cytomegalovirus. A group of highly shared sequence variants was considered likely to be a technical artifact of the sequencing pipeline. Assigning TCR associations to individual alleles was difficult when HLA alleles, especially DR and DQ, strongly co-occurred. Several of the top co-occurrence clusters appeared to be linked to parvovirus B19, influenza, CMV and Epstein-Barr virus, according to a later analysis. A further reported finding was that TCR beta sequences accurately predicted the HLA-A and HLA-B alleles for most subjects in the first cohort. The authors suggested that the approach could potentially be extended to other disease states and immunological phenotypes. Because counts were too low, roughly 16 rarely observed V segments, including chromosome 9 orphons, were left out of the earlier analysis of some 640 of the donors. This cohort had only TCR beta chains sequenced, and the lack of alpha or paired-chain data limited which features could be detected. In vitro tests confirmed that three of the cytomegalovirus-associated TCR beta chains recognize cytomegalovirus antigens. CMV serostatus was the only immune exposure information available for the cohort. Linkage disequilibrium might explain the correlated functional status among segregating V segments, but an unknown experimental factor could not be excluded.

The cohort comprised some 730 healthy bone marrow donors. At the time of sampling, every cohort member was nominally healthy, though immune exposures that went unrecorded were likely present. The donor was CMV seronegative and belonged to the group of approximately 320 seronegative cohort members. Every donor gave a peripheral blood sample, and the peripheral blood mononuclear cells from that sample were used for TCR beta sequencing. The Qiagen DNeasy Blood Extraction Kit was used to extract genomic DNA from the blood cell samples. The CDR3 measures 15 amino acids from cysteine to phenylalanine. Only the CDR3 region is kept as DNA, spanning 45 bases read in frame from base 1. Trimming takes 4 bases off V and 6 bases off J; junction bases not matched to a gene: 12. The germline V gene (reference sequence) supplies CDR1 SGHNT and CDR2 YYREEE. The protocol used for the library was the immunoSEQ multiplex PCR assay. The multiplex PCR relied on a mix of 60 forward primers for TCR Vbeta segments and 13 reverse primers for TCR Jbeta segments. Amplification of the CDR3 region of rearranged TCR beta genes was performed with a multiplex PCR assay on genomic DNA. Amplified TCR beta libraries were sequenced as 87-base-pair reads on the Illumina HiSeq System. In the original analysis: Across the 500 to 700 repertoires, a later analysis counted roughly 84 million unique TCR beta chains, approximately 12 million of which were shared by at least two donors. A nearest-neighbor algorithm error-corrected the raw reads and collapsed the reads into unique sequences, merging closely related sequences to remove PCR and sequencing errors. To assign V, D and J gene segments, CDR3 sequences were aligned to IMGT reference sequences. For a sequence to be retained, a match of at least six nucleotides to both a V gene segment and a J gene segment was required. A rearrangement counted as productive if the CDR3 had no stop codons and remained in frame with V and J, and every other rearrangement counted as non-productive. Following IMGT convention, CDR3 was defined as the stretch from the second conserved V-encoded cysteine to the conserved J-encoded phenylalanine. In an earlier analysis of 500 to 650 of the donors, sequences lacking an unambiguous match to a single V gene segment were excluded. An earlier analysis of fewer than 750 of the donors called V segments functional above 56.7% productive rearrangements and segregating when the between-donor standard deviation exceeded 5%. A statistical classification framework was developed to diagnose cytomegalovirus status using the catalog of TCR beta chain sequences. V and J gene assignment, in a later analysis, came from comparing TCR nucleotide sequences with IMGT/GENE-DB human TR gene sequences. A later analysis assigned CDR3 sequences and most-parsimonious VDJ recombination scenarios with the TCRdist pipeline. In a later analysis, each TCR beta chain was defined by its CDR3 amino acid sequence together with its V-gene family, and reads without a unique V-gene family were excluded. To address suspected cross-contamination and a sequencing artifact, a later analysis removed 550 to 750 highly shared, low-generation-probability nucleotide sequences. A later analysis calculated a clonal expansion index for each public chain from normalized within-repertoire ranks of inferred template counts. In a later analysis, generation probabilities were computed using a VDJ recombination model fitted to out-of-frame rearrangements, and the results were checked against IGoR. In a later analysis, hypergeometric tests were used to score TCR-TCR, TCR-HLA and TCR-CMV co-occurrence, with a repertoire-size bias correction applied to TCR pairs. False discovery rates were estimated in a later analysis by permuting HLA or CMV assignments 20 times. A later analysis grouped co-occurring TCRs with DBSCAN, adding TCRdist sequence similarity when clustering within HLA-allele-positive subsets. For co-occurrence clustering, repertoires with fewer than 30,000 or more than 120,000 public chains were excluded, along with about five repertoires with anomalous nucleotide sharing. This is the immuneACCESS table as TCRdb keeps it, with only in-frame sequences that have V and J called. A part of the clones is gone; compared with another copy, unresolved V genes explain less than half, and the rest is unexplained. That table is the source of V, J and clone size, and D and trimming were worked out from the DNA. This sample comprises 100,000 to 130,000 clones, around 73% of them detected only once. Clones ranked in the top ten supply around 7.8% of the sample.

The sample was PBMCs. This sequence was found in a man aged 25 to 45 in good health and CMV-seronegative. The chain is encoded by TRBV5-4 joined to TRBJ2-7; a stretch of 8 junction bases matches TRBD1. Read as DNA, the sequence is TGTGCCAGCAGCGGGGGAGGACAGGGCGTCTTCGAGCAGTACTTC. It encodes CASSGGGQGVFEQYF.